This T cell receptor beta chain emerged from a study of T-cell memory formation after mild COVID-19. Study-level points and caveats: SARS-CoV-2 specificity was not confirmed for second-wave clones peaking on day 37.

TCR alpha and TCR beta cDNA libraries carrying sample barcodes and UMIs were produced by 5'RACE using constant-segment primers. TCRdb reanalysed the 5' RACE reads using MiXCR and keeps one entry per CDR3 protein. The sample holds roughly 250,000 distinct CDR3 sequences, approximately 16% seen once. Germline CDR1 reads SGDLS; CDR2 reads YYNGEE. The J segment lost 2 bases and the V segment lost 0 bases, leaving 3 bases of the junction unmatched. The CDR3 runs 15 residues. For this clonotype: Its antigen is unidentified.

Input material: PBMCs or a T cell subset sorted from them (not recorded which). This chain joins TRBV9 and TRBJ2-7, with 9 bases aligning to TRBD1. The source of this sequence is a man in his late teens or twenties who had mild COVID-19 (a few samples of this study predate the infection). Cell type and time point are not known. CDR3 nucleotide sequence: TGTGCCAGCAGCGTAGGGGACAGGGAAACCTACGAGCAGTACTTC. Translation gives CASSVGDRETYEQYF.